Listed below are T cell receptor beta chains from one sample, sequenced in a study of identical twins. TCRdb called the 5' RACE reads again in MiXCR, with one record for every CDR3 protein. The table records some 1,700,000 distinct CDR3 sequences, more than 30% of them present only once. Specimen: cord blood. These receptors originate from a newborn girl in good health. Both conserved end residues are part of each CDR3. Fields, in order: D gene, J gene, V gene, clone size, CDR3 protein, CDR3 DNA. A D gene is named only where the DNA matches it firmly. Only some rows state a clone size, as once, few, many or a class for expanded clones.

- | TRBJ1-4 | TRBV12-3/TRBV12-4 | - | CASSLNIGGHPNEKLFF | TGTGCCAGCAGTTTAAATATCGGAGGACACCCTAATGAAAAACTGTTTTTT
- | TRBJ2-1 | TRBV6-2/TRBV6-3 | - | CASSYRALSSYNEQFF | TGTGCCAGCAGTTACAGGGCGCTGAGCTCCTACAATGAGCAGTTCTTC
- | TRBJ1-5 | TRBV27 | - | CVIIRDSNQPQHF | TGTGTAATCATACGGGATAGCAATCAGCCCCAGCATTTT
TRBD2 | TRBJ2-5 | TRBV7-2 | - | CASSWASGSQETQYF | TGTGCCAGCAGCTGGGCTAGCGGATCACAAGAGACCCAGTACTTC
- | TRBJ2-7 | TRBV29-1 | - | CSVRKGNYEQYF | TGCAGCGTTAGGAAAGGAAACTACGAGCAGTACTTC
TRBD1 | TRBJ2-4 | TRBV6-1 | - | CASSLARGLHQLAKNIQYF | TGTGCCAGCAGCCTCGCGAGGGGGCTCCACCAACTGGCCAAAAACATTCAGTACTTC
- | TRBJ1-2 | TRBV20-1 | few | CSAREKPSRQPNYGYTF | TGCAGTGCTAGAGAGAAGCCTTCGCGACAGCCTAACTATGGCTACACCTTC
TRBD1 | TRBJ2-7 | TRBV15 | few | CATSSDRVGSYEQYF | TGTGCCACCAGCAGCGACAGGGTCGGCAGCTACGAGCAGTACTTC
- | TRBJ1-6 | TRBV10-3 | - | CAISDPGQFSSPLHF | TGTGCCATCAGTGACCCCGGGCAGTTTAGTTCACCCCTCCACTTT
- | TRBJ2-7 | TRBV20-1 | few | CSADGTASSYEQYF | TGCAGTGCAGACGGGACGGCAAGCTCCTACGAGCAGTACTTC
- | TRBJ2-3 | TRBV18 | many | CASSPGLTDTQYF | TGTGCCAGCTCACCGGGACTCACAGATACGCAGTATTTT
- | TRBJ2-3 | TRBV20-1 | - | CSANRRTSTDTQYF | TGCAGTGCTAATCGGAGGACCAGCACAGATACGCAGTATTTT
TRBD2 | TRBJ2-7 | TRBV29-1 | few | CSVTKAGGAYEQYF | TGCAGCGTTACTAAAGCGGGGGGGGCCTACGAGCAGTACTTC
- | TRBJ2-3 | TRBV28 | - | CASSYGAPRADTQYF | TGTGCCAGCAGTTACGGCGCCCCCCGGGCAGATACGCAGTATTTT
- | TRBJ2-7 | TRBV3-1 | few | CASSQDLKTWNEQYF | TGTGCCAGCAGCCAAGATCTTAAGACCTGGAACGAGCAGTACTTC
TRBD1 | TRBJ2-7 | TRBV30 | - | CAWATGTIYEQYF | TGTGCCTGGGCGACAGGGACAATCTACGAGCAGTACTTC
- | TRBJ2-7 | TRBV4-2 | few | CASSQERGKQYF | TGTGCCAGCAGCCAAGAACGGGGGAAGCAGTACTTC
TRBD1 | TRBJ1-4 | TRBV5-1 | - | CASSSYILGDRRDEKLFF | TGCGCCAGCAGCTCGTATATTCTCGGGGACAGGAGAGATGAAAAACTGTTTTTT
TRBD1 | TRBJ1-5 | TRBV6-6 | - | CASSYVQGAGQPQHF | TGTGCCAGCAGTTACGTACAGGGGGCAGGTCAGCCCCAGCATTTT
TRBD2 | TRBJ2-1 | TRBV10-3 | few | CAIRGLAGANEQFF | TGTGCCATCAGGGGACTAGCGGGAGCCAATGAGCAGTTCTTC
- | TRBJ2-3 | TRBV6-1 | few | CASSEGGNTQYF | TGTGCCAGCAGTGAAGGGGGAAATACGCAGTATTTT
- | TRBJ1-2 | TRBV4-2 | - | CASSQDPGGRANCGYTF | TGTGCCAGCAGCCAAGATCCGGGAGGGCGGGCTAACTGTGGCTACACCTTC
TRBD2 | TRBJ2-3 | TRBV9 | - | CASSDGASGSLDTQYF | TGTGCCAGCAGCGACGGGGCTAGCGGGAGTCTAGATACGCAGTATTTT
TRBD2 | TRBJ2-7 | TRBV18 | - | CASSPPAGSHNEQYF | TGTGCCAGCTCACCACCAGCGGGATCACACAATGAGCAGTACTTC
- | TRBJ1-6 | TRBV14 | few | CASSQESLGYSPLHF | TGTGCCAGCAGCCAAGAGAGTCTGGGGTATTCACCCCTCCACTTT
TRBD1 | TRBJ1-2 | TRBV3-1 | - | CASSQGVTGGHYGYTF | TGTGCCAGCAGCCAAGGTGTAACAGGGGGGCACTATGGCTACACCTTC
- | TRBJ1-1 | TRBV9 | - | CASSSDKNTEAFF | TGTGCCAGCAGCTCCGACAAGAACACTGAAGCTTTCTTT
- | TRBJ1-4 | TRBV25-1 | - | CASSALDGLNEKLFF | TGTGCCAGCAGTGCCTTGGACGGTCTTAATGAAAAACTGTTTTTT
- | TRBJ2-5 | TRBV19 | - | CASSITTPYQETQYF | TGTGCCAGTAGTATAACGACGCCGTACCAAGAGACCCAGTACTTC
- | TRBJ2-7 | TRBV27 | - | CASSFRAGTATYEQYF | TGTGCCAGCAGTTTCAGGGCCGGGACCGCGACCTACGAGCAGTACTTC
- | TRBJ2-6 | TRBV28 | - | CASSPYEPRGANVLTF | TGTGCCAGCAGCCCCTACGAACCCCGTGGGGCCAACGTCCTGACTTTC
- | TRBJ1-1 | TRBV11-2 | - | CASSLELREGTEAFF | TGTGCCAGCAGCTTAGAACTCAGGGAGGGCACTGAAGCTTTCTTT
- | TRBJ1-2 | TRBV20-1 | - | CSARDAMGYGYTF | TGCAGTGCTAGAGATGCCATGGGGTATGGCTACACCTTC
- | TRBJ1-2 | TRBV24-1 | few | CATSQDSDNYGYTF | TGTGCCACCAGCCAGGACAGCGATAACTATGGCTACACCTTC
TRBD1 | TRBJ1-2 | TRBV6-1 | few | CASRKTGGDGYTF | TGTGCCAGCAGAAAGACAGGGGGCGATGGCTACACCTTC